Listed below are T cell receptor beta chains from one sample, sequenced in a study of T cells in Graves' hyperthyroidism and ophthalmopathy. In TCRdb, the multiplex PCR reads were re-called with MiXCR into one record per CDR3 protein. The sample includes approximately 700,000 distinct CDR3 sequences, approximately 42% of them seen just once. Source material: peripheral blood or thyroid tissue (not recorded which). These receptor sequences come from an adult man with Graves' disease, either hyperthyroidism or ophthalmopathy (not recorded which). Both conserved end residues are part of each CDR3. D genes are given only for firm matches. Clone size is stated in some rows and not others, as once, few, many or a class when expanded.

V: TRBV14; J: TRBJ1-5; size: -; D: -; CDR3: CASSQGGVRTENQPQHF; DNA: TGTGCCAGCAGCCAAGGGGGGGTTAGGACAGAGAATCAGCCCCAGCATTTT
V: TRBV10-3; J: TRBJ2-2; size: -; D: TRBD1; CDR3: CAIKVGGQDNGELFF; DNA: TGTGCCATCAAAGTGGGGGGACAGGATAACGGGGAGCTGTTTTTT
V: TRBV20-1; J: TRBJ1-5; size: -; D: -; CDR3: CSARGSRSNQPQHF; DNA: TGCAGTGCTAGAGGCAGTAGGAGCAATCAGCCCCAGCATTTT
V: TRBV7-2; J: TRBJ1-4; size: few; D: -; CDR3: CASSLDRPTGSEKLFF; DNA: TGTGCCAGCAGCTTAGATCGACCTACGGGGAGTGAAAAACTGTTTTTT
V: TRBV20-1; J: TRBJ2-7; size: few; D: TRBD1; CDR3: CSAGTGADVYEQYF; DNA: TGCAGTGCTGGAACAGGGGCTGACGTATACGAGCAGTACTTC
V: TRBV25-1; J: TRBJ1-6; size: -; D: -; CDR3: CASSVGDNYNSPLHF; DNA: TGTGCCAGCAGCGTAGGGGACAACTATAATTCACCCCTCCACTTT
V: TRBV7-8; J: TRBJ2-7; size: many; D: -; CDR3: CASSLGHTNSYEQYF; DNA: TGTGCCAGCAGCTTAGGTCATACTAACTCCTACGAGCAGTACTTC
V: TRBV7-2; J: TRBJ1-1; size: -; D: -; CDR3: CASSPNTGGATEAFF; DNA: TGTGCCAGCAGCCCGAACACCGGTGGCGCCACTGAAGCTTTCTTT
V: TRBV11-3; J: TRBJ1-3; size: -; D: -; CDR3: CASSSPRAGNRNTIYF; DNA: TGTGCCAGCAGCTCCCCCCGGGCGGGGAATAGAAACACCATATATTTT
V: TRBV29-1; J: TRBJ1-4; size: -; D: TRBD1; CDR3: CSVEEDRGGSELFF; DNA: TGCAGCGTTGAAGAGGACAGGGGCGGTTCGGAACTGTTTTTT
V: TRBV2; J: TRBJ1-1; size: -; D: -; CDR3: CASSLFPRGNTEAFF; DNA: TGTGCCAGCAGTTTATTCCCGAGAGGGAACACTGAAGCTTTCTTT
V: TRBV7-2; J: TRBJ2-5; size: -; D: TRBD2; CDR3: CASSRNPSGVQETQYF; DNA: TGTGCCAGCAGCCGAAACCCTAGCGGGGTACAAGAGACCCAGTACTTC
V: TRBV9; J: TRBJ1-2; size: few; D: -; CDR3: CASSVGLDSSYGYTF; DNA: TGTGCCAGCAGCGTAGGATTGGACAGTTCCTATGGCTACACCTTC
V: TRBV15; J: TRBJ1-3; size: -; D: -; CDR3: CATSRDGSGNTIYF; DNA: TGTGCCACCAGCAGAGATGGGTCTGGAAACACCATATATTTT
V: TRBV10-3; J: TRBJ2-3; size: -; D: -; CDR3: CAIKGGAEDTQYF; DNA: TGTGCCATCAAAGGGGGGGCTGAAGATACGCAGTATTTT
V: TRBV9; J: TRBJ1-4; size: -; D: -; CDR3: CASSIRARGLATNEKLFF; DNA: TGTGCCAGTAGTATAAGGGCAAGGGGCCTTGCAACTAATGAAAAACTGTTTTTT
V: TRBV25-1; J: TRBJ1-6; size: -; D: -; CDR3: CASSEYRENSPLHF; DNA: TGTGCCAGCAGTGAATACAGGGAGAATTCACCCCTCCACTTT
V: TRBV20-1; J: TRBJ1-3; size: -; D: -; CDR3: CRGRDNPGNTIYF; DNA: TGCAGGGGCAGGGATAACCCTGGAAACACCATATATTTT
V: TRBV24-1; J: TRBJ2-6; size: -; D: TRBD1; CDR3: CATSGDRASGANVLTF; DNA: TGTGCCACCAGTGGAGACAGGGCCTCTGGGGCCAACGTCCTGACTTTC
V: TRBV19; J: TRBJ2-6; size: -; D: -; CDR3: CASSSEEGNPGANVLTF; DNA: TGTGCCAGTAGTTCAGAAGAAGGGAATCCTGGGGCCAACGTCCTGACTTTC
V: TRBV7-8; J: TRBJ1-4; size: few; D: TRBD1; CDR3: CASSKTQGGEKLFF; DNA: TGTGCCAGCAGCAAGACACAGGGGGGTGAAAAACTGTTTTTT
V: TRBV15; J: TRBJ2-5; size: many; D: TRBD1; CDR3: CATSRAGTGEVTQYF; DNA: TGTGCCACCAGCAGGGCCGGGACAGGGGAGGTGACCCAGTACTTC
V: TRBV15; J: TRBJ1-1; size: many; D: -; CDR3: CATSRDYQGTEAFF; DNA: TGTGCCACCAGCAGAGATTATCAGGGCACTGAAGCTTTCTTT
V: TRBV5-1; J: TRBJ1-2; size: -; D: -; CDR3: CASSFLPTGQLNYGYTF; DNA: TGTGCCAGCAGCTTCCTACCGACTGGACAGTTAAACTATGGCTACACCTTC
V: TRBV12-3/TRBV12-4; J: TRBJ2-6; size: -; D: -; CDR3: CASKMAISGANVLTF; DNA: TGTGCCAGCAAGATGGCGATCTCTGGGGCCAACGTCCTGACTTTC
V: TRBV10-3; J: TRBJ1-4; size: few; D: TRBD1; CDR3: CAISDDSQGVGEKLFF; DNA: TGTGCCATCAGTGATGACTCCCAGGGGGTCGGTGAAAAACTGTTTTTT
V: TRBV7-8; J: TRBJ2-7; size: -; D: TRBD1; CDR3: CASSSRDRGPSYEQYF; DNA: TGTGCCAGCAGCTCTAGGGACAGGGGGCCCTCCTACGAGCAGTACTTC
V: TRBV7-2; J: TRBJ2-1; size: -; D: -; CDR3: CASSLVAYNEQFF; DNA: TGTGCCAGCAGCTTAGTGGCCTACAATGAGCAGTTCTTC
V: TRBV20-1; J: TRBJ2-5; size: -; D: -; CDR3: CSARDPVRGDYQETQYF; DNA: TGCAGTGCTAGAGATCCCGTTAGGGGCGATTACCAAGAGACCCAGTACTTC
V: TRBV7-8; J: TRBJ1-5; size: once; D: -; CDR3: CASSLVVVDSNQPQHF; DNA: TGTGCCAGCAGCTTAGTGGTAGTGGATAGCAATCAGCCCCAGCATTTT
V: TRBV7-9; J: TRBJ2-7; size: few; D: -; CDR3: CASSVGVGAYEQYF; DNA: TGTGCCAGCAGCGTTGGGGTCGGAGCCTACGAGCAGTACTTC
V: TRBV7-8; J: TRBJ1-2; size: many; D: -; CDR3: CASSLGVRDYYGYTF; DNA: TGTGCCAGCAGCTTAGGGGTCCGGGACTACTATGGCTACACCTTC
V: TRBV11-2; J: TRBJ1-5; size: -; D: TRBD1; CDR3: CASSSGTGTVEHQPQHF; DNA: TGTGCCAGCAGCTCGGGGACAGGTACCGTCGAGCATCAGCCCCAGCATTTT
V: TRBV7-2; J: TRBJ1-2; size: few; D: -; CDR3: CASRPGLMDGNYGYTF; DNA: TGTGCCAGCAGACCAGGCCTCATGGACGGGAACTATGGCTACACCTTC
V: TRBV29-1; J: TRBJ1-2; size: many; D: -; CDR3: CSVDRESNYGYTF; DNA: TGCAGCGTTGATCGGGAATCTAACTATGGCTACACCTTC
V: TRBV6-5; J: TRBJ2-7; size: -; D: -; CDR3: CASSYSGTRTYEQYF; DNA: TGTGCCAGCAGTTACTCCGGGACAAGAACCTACGAGCAGTACTTC
V: TRBV2; J: TRBJ2-7; size: -; D: -; CDR3: CASSGDREIHEQYF; DNA: TGTGCCAGTAGCGGGGACAGGGAAATCCACGAGCAGTACTTC
V: TRBV20-1; J: TRBJ1-1; size: many; D: -; CDR3: CSAREDEVNTEAFF; DNA: TGCAGTGCTAGAGAAGACGAGGTGAACACTGAAGCTTTCTTT
V: TRBV7-8; J: TRBJ1-6; size: -; D: -; CDR3: CASSPPLHF; DNA: TGTGCCAGCAGCCCCCCCCTGCACTTT
V: TRBV2; J: TRBJ1-1; size: many; D: -; CDR3: CASSESRGTAFF; DNA: TGTGCCAGCAGTGAAAGCAGGGGTACGGCTTTCTTT